This TCR beta chain was identified during a study of blood T cell repertoires in COVID-19. Sequenced by immunoSEQ multiplex PCR; TCRdb stores in-frame clones only, minus some. The table has around 310,000 clones, roughly 90% seen once; the top ten hold under 5%. V was pared by 3 bases and J by 0 bases, with 13 bases between. The CDR3 has 16 amino acids. Germline CDR1 reads KGHSH; CDR2 reads LQKENI. V is TRBV18 and J is TRBJ2-3, with D maybe TRBD2 (6 bases). The source is a woman in her fifties or sixties with active or convalescent COVID-19. Source material: peripheral blood. The CDR3 region is CASSPLLRGSTDTQYF. The CDR3 nucleotides read TGTGCCAGCTCACCGCTCCTTCGGGGGAGCACAGATACGCAGTATTTT.